This T cell receptor (beta chain) was captured in a study of PD-L1 blockade in urothelial cancer. V shed 0 bases and J 3 bases; nucleotides not matched to a gene: 3. This CDR3 is built from 16 residues. Germline V gives CDR1 SGHRS, CDR2 YFSETQ. Stated time point: pretreatment peripheral blood. Locally advanced or metastatic urothelial carcinoma affected the patients. Measured with immunoSEQ multiplex PCR; TCRdb has only the in-frame clones, and not every one. There are 45,000 to 50,000 clones in the sample; around four fifths occur only once, and 1.5% to 2% lies in the top ten. The J gene is TRBJ2-1, the V gene TRBV5-1, with TRBD2 identical over 10 bases. Sequences were derived from PBMCs, sampled around atezolizumab (anti-PD-L1) treatment. The sequence derives from a middle-aged man with urothelial cancer. The CDR3 DNA reads as TGCGCCAGCAGCTTGGTGGTAGCGGGGGGCTACAATGAGCAGTTCTTC. As protein: CASSLVVAGGYNEQFF.